These 27 T cell receptor beta chains were sequenced from one sample in a study of blood T cell repertoires in COVID-19 (dated by TCRdb to 2020 to 2021). The library was prepared using the immunoSEQ multiplex PCR assay. The source is immuneACCESS, and TCRdb retained only in-frame sequences with V and J called. Part of the clones is not carried over; for the studies checked, unresolved V genes explain less than half of this, and the remainder is unexplained. The sample data list around 260,000 clones, and around 87% of these were observed just once. 5.2% of the sample belongs to the ten largest clones. The sample was peripheral blood. The receptors were gathered from a woman aged 55-69 years with COVID-19, enrolled during active disease.

The rearrangement joins TRBV3-1 (or the pseudogene TRBV3-2) to TRBJ1-5; perhaps TRBD1 as D (5 bases). Germline CDR1 LGHDT, CDR2 YNNKEL (reference sequence). This CDR3 has 15 residues. V was cut by 4 bases and J by 3 bases, with 13 bases left in between. CDR3 sequence (DNA): TGTGCCAGCAGCCTCACGCGGGACTCCAATCAGCCCCAGCATTTT. It encodes CASSLTRDSNQPQHF.

The table lists this clone with a count of one. The V gene is TRBV10-3, the J gene TRBJ1-5, with D unclear. CDR1 and CDR2 from the germline V gene are ENHRY and SYGVKD. V was pared by 0 bases and J by 2 bases, with 5 bases between. This CDR3 comprises 14 residues. This CDR3 is CAISESPGNQPQHF. CDR3 nucleotide sequence: TGTGCCATCAGTGAGTCCCCAGGCAATCAGCCCCAGCATTTT.

This chain links TRBV30 with TRBJ1-1; a possible D gene is TRBD1 (6 bases). V was clipped by 7 bases and J by 1 base, with 7 bases between them. CDR3 length: 11 residues. The germline V gene has CDR1 GTSNPN and CDR2 SVGIG (reference sequence). The CDR3 sequence is CALQGNTEAFF. The CDR3 nucleotides read TGTGCCTTACAGGGGAACACTGAAGCTTTCTTT.

The chain couples TRBV15 to TRBJ2-1, with 9 bases matching TRBD2. CDR3 length: 13 residues. The ends lost 6 bases at V and 5 bases at J; junction bases unmatched: 2. Germline loops: CDR1 LNHNV, CDR2 YYDKDF (reference sequence). Here the CDR3 DNA reads TGTGCCACCAGGCGACTAGCGGACAATGAGCAGTTCTTC. Its translation: CATRRLADNEQFF.

The chain carries TRBV24-1 and TRBJ2-2; D is uncertain. CDR1 is KGHDR and CDR2 is SFDVKD in the germline V gene. V was trimmed by 9 bases and J by 1 base, leaving 11 bases between them. This CDR3 contains 14 residues. As DNA, the CDR3 is TGTGCCACCGGAGTTGCCGAGAACACCGGGGAGCTGTTTTTT. Translation gives CATGVAENTGELFF.

This chain links TRBV28 with TRBJ1-5; 8 bases match TRBD1. V gave up 4 bases and J gave up 1 base; unmatched junction bases: 3. The CDR3 consists of 15 residues. The germline V gene has CDR1 MDHEN and CDR2 SYDVKM. CDR3: CASSSGGRSNQPQHF. The CDR3 DNA sequence: TGTGCCAGCAGTTCAGGGGGCCGGAGCAATCAGCCCCAGCATTTT.

The chain links TRBV10-3 to TRBJ1-2; 8 nucleotides line up with TRBD1. The CDR3 spans 13 residues. The germline gives CDR1 ENHRY, CDR2 SYGVKD. V shed 11 bases, J shed 4 bases, and the junction held 9 bases outside the gene matches. CDR3 sequence: CAAFQGAFYGYTF. The CDR3 nucleotides are TGTGCCGCCTTTCAGGGGGCTTTCTATGGCTACACCTTC.

This rearrangement joins TRBV24-1 to TRBJ2-1; maybe TRBD2 (6 bases). The germline CDR1 and CDR2 sequences are KGHDR and SFDVKD. The CDR3 has 14 amino acids. V lost 3 bases and J lost 6, with 11 bases in between. CDR3 sequence: CATSDVGLPNEQFF. The CDR3 nucleotides read TGTGCCACCAGTGATGTAGGACTACCCAATGAGCAGTTCTTC.

V usage is TRBV5-4 and J usage is TRBJ1-2, with D unclear. The V gene's germline CDR1 is SGHNT and CDR2 YYREEE (reference sequence). The CDR3 totals 15 residues. Trimming took off 4 bases at V and 0 bases at J, with 13 bases between the two ends. Written as DNA, the CDR3 is TGTGCCAGCAGCCAAGTCGGGGTTACTAACTATGGCTACACCTTC. It encodes CASSQVGVTNYGYTF.

V usage is TRBV28 and J usage is TRBJ1-1, with D unresolved. Trimming cost V 3 bases and J 5 bases, with 13 bases left between them. Germline CDR1 MDHEN, CDR2 SYDVKM. This CDR3 is built from 14 residues. CDR3 residues: CASSFVTAGTEAFF. For the CDR3, the DNA is TGTGCCAGCAGTTTTGTAACCGCCGGTACTGAAGCTTTCTTT. Full variable domain (rest looked up from reference TRBV28 and TRBJ1-1): DVKVTQSSRYLVKRTGEKVFLECVQDMDHENMFWYRQDPGLGLRLIYFSYDVKMKEKGDIPEGYSVSREKKERFSLILESASTNQTSMYLCASSFVTAGTEAFFGQGTRLTVV.

The chain combines TRBV6-4 with TRBJ1-2; unclear D gene. The ends were cut back, 5 bases at V and 0 bases at J, with 7 bases in the middle. CDR3 length equals 13 residues. CDR1 MRHNA and CDR2 SNTAGT come from the germline V gene. The CDR3 nucleotides are TGTGCCAGCAGTAGAGGAACTAACTATGGCTACACCTTC. This sequence encodes CASSRGTNYGYTF.

The CDR3: CASVTGGAYYNSPLHF. The CDR3 region has the DNA TGTGCCAGCGTGACAGGGGGAGCGTACTATAATTCACCCCTCCACTTT. The chain combines TRBV28 with TRBJ1-6; 9 bases map to TRBD1. This CDR3 is 16 amino acids long. The V gene end was trimmed by 8 bases and the J gene end by 3 bases; junction bases not matched to a gene: 8. Germline CDR1 reads MDHEN; CDR2 reads SYDVKM.

The gene calls are TRBV27 and TRBJ2-7, with a tentative D call TRBD2 (6 bases). CDR1 and CDR2 from the germline V gene are MNHEY and SMNVEV (reference sequence). This CDR3 has 14 residues. Trimming removed 8 bases at V and 6 bases at J, with 20 bases between. The CDR3 sequence is CASALTGALGEQYF. The DNA of the CDR3 is TGTGCCAGCGCCCTCACGGGAGCCCTCGGCGAGCAGTACTTC.

The DNA for the CDR3 is TGTGCTGCCGGAGAACAGGGCAATTCACCCCTCCACTTT. This sequence encodes CAAGEQGNSPLHF. The chain employs TRBV30 and TRBJ1-6; possibly TRBD1 for D (6 bases). The CDR3 is 13 residues long. Germline CDR1 reads GTSNPN; CDR2 reads SVGIG (reference sequence).

Here the CDR3 reads CAITKGQGLSSYNEQFF. In nucleotides, the CDR3 is TGTGCCATCACCAAAGGACAGGGCCTGAGCTCCTACAATGAGCAGTTCTTC. The V call is TRBV10-3, the J call TRBJ2-1; TRBD1 matches at 8 bases. The CDR3 totals 17 residues. The V and J ends lost 7 bases and 0 bases, in that order; junction bases with no gene match: 11. Per the germline V gene, CDR1 is ENHRY and CDR2 is SYGVKD.

This clone was counted once. The V and J genes are TRBV9 and TRBJ1-1, with TRBD1 matching over 8 bases. The CDR3 contains 13 residues. Germline CDR1 is SGDLS and CDR2 is YYNGEE. The trim removed 4 bases at V and 6 bases at J, leaving 5 bases unmatched. CDR3 in amino acids: CASSWDRTSEAFF. CDR3 nucleotides: TGTGCCAGCAGCTGGGACAGGACTTCTGAAGCTTTCTTT.

CDR3 in DNA: TGCAGCGTCGAAACTAGCGGGAGAGGCAATGAGCAGTTCTTC. Its protein product is CSVETSGRGNEQFF. V and J are TRBV29-1 and TRBJ2-1, with 11 bases aligning to TRBD2. CDR1 SQVTM and CDR2 ANQGSEA come from the germline V gene. CDR3 length equals 14 residues. With V trimmed by 6 bases and J by 6 bases, 7 bases remained unmatched.

The J gene is TRBJ2-7, the V gene TRBV15; perhaps TRBD2 as D (6 bases). Trimming cost V 3 bases and J 7 bases, with 19 bases left between them. Germline V gene data show CDR1 as LNHNV and CDR2 as YYDKDF (reference sequence). The CDR3 has 15 residues. CDR3 protein: CATSRQGGSAGEQYF. The DNA of the CDR3 is TGTGCCACCAGCAGGCAGGGAGGTAGCGCGGGGGAGCAGTACTTC.

The gene calls are TRBV6-6 and TRBJ1-4; D is perhaps TRBD1 (5 bases). The CDR3 loop spans 14 amino acids. The germline V gene encodes CDR1 MNHNY and CDR2 SVGAGI (reference sequence). V gave up 5 bases and J gave up 6 bases, with 13 bases separating them. CDR3 loop: CASSGSRVYEKLFF. The DNA for the CDR3 is TGTGCCAGCAGTGGGTCCAGGGTGTATGAAAAACTGTTTTTT.

V and J are TRBV5-1 and TRBJ1-2; TRBD1 matches at 7 bases. V shed 4 bases, J shed 6 bases, and the junction held 6 bases outside the gene matches. The CDR3 covers 13 residues. Germline-derived CDR1 and CDR2 are SGHRS and YFSETQ. CDR3 DNA: TGCGCCAGCAGCCCGGGGACAGCCGATGGCTACACCTTC. Amino acid sequence: CASSPGTADGYTF.

The chain uses TRBV19 and TRBJ1-5; D not resolved. V lost 9 bases, J lost 2 bases, and 17 bases lay in between. This CDR3 comprises 15 residues. Per germline, CDR1 LNHDA and CDR2 SQIVND (reference sequence). CDR3 sequence reads: CASLSKPGGNQPQHF. CDR3 nucleotides: TGTGCCAGCCTTAGTAAACCCGGAGGCAATCAGCCCCAGCATTTT.

The V call is TRBV11-2, the J call TRBJ1-1; a possible D gene is TRBD1 (6 bases). The germline V gene has CDR1 SGHAT and CDR2 FQNNGV. The CDR3 runs to 14 residues. Trimming shortened V by 4 bases and J by 4 bases, and 13 bases separated the two germline ends. The CDR3 DNA reads as TGTGCCAGCAGCTCCTCAGGGGTGGGCACTGAAGCTTTCTTT. It yields the protein CASSSSGVGTEAFF.

The chain combines TRBV19 with TRBJ1-5; 11 bases agree with TRBD1. Germline V lookup: CDR1 LNHDA, CDR2 SQIVND (reference sequence). The CDR3 has 17 residues. The trim removed 8 bases at V and 0 bases at J, leaving 9 bases unmatched. CDR3 in DNA: TGTGCCAGTGCTCCGGGACAGGGGGTCCTTAGCAATCAGCCCCAGCATTTT. Translating it yields CASAPGQGVLSNQPQHF.

CDR3 nucleotide sequence: TGCGCCAGCAGCTCATTAGCGGATACCTACAATGAGCAGTTCTTC. It translates to CASSSLADTYNEQFF. The V gene is TRBV5-1, the J gene TRBJ2-1; tentative D call: TRBD2 (6 bases). The CDR3 runs to 15 residues. V was shortened by 3 bases and J by 2 bases, with 12 bases between the two germline ends. From germline, CDR1 is SGHRS and CDR2 YFSETQ.

This clone was observed a handful of times. This chain uses TRBV29-1 with TRBJ2-7; D may be TRBD1 (5 bases). The germline CDR1 and CDR2 sequences are SQVTM and ANQGSEA. Trimming cost V 7 bases and J 5 bases, with 12 bases left between them. This CDR3 spans 11 amino acids. CDR3 residues: CSAQRGHEQYF. The CDR3 bases are TGCAGCGCCCAAAGGGGTCACGAGCAGTACTTC.

The V and J genes are TRBV27 and TRBJ1-1; D might be TRBD1 (6 bases). Germline CDR1 is MNHEY and CDR2 is SMNVEV (reference sequence). This CDR3 spans 15 amino acids. Trimming left V 6 bases short and J 3 bases short, with 17 bases between. The CDR3 nucleotides read TGTGCCAGCAGAGCCTCCAGGGGAAGGGACACTGAAGCTTTCTTT. Translated: CASRASRGRDTEAFF.

This chain uses TRBV24-1 with TRBJ2-3; D is perhaps TRBD1 (7 bases). V lost 5 bases to trimming and J lost 3 bases, with 26 bases between them. The CDR3 contains 19 residues. CDR1 and CDR2 (germline): KGHDR, SFDVKD. CDR3 in amino acids: CATSGPTGNYLGGTDTQYF. The CDR3 DNA reads as TGTGCCACCAGTGGCCCGACAGGGAACTACCTAGGAGGGACAGATACGCAGTATTTT.